The clone carrying this T cell receptor (beta chain) was counted only a few times. Its target is unknown. This entry is derived from a study of OX40 agonist ivuxolimab in advanced cancers. Study background: Ivuxolimab was delivered to patients intravenously every 2 weeks at doses spanning 0.01 to 10 mg/kg. Participants, 80% to 90% male, averaged 60 years of age, ranging from roughly 20 to 85.

Autoimmune disease history or systemic immunosuppression meant exclusion. Study-level findings and limits: With doses of 0.1-3.0 mg/kg, partial responders showed among the lowest clonal expansion.

Measured with immunoSEQ multiplex PCR; TCRdb has only the in-frame clones, and not every one. Of about 57,000 clones detected, 83% appear once; the ten largest clones hold approximately 3.3%. CDR1 and CDR2 from the germline V gene are SEHNR and FQNEAQ (reference sequence). The CDR3 is 16 amino acids. Trimming cost V 2 bases and J 4 bases; bases outside gene matches: 10. This sequence was found in an adult with an advanced solid tumor such as melanoma, head and neck, liver or kidney cancer. The V call is TRBV7-9, the J call TRBJ1-2; 7 bases line up with TRBD1. Sequences were derived from CD4+ or CD8+ T cells sorted from blood, sampled in a trial of the OX40 agonist ivuxolimab. The CDR3, as DNA: TGTGCCAGCAGCTTAAGTCGGCAGGGGGGCGGCTATGGCTACACCTTC. This codes for CASSLSRQGGGYGYTF.